The present T cell receptor (beta chain) was sequenced within a study of T cell responses to AZD1222 COVID-19 vaccine. Study-wide findings and caveats: Clonal diversity was possibly underestimated, and the donors were mostly white British, with more females. Regions left unmutated in variants are reportedly the target of nearly half of spike-specific TCRs. With two AZD1222 doses given, Spike-specific TCR breadth and depth both rose. Repertoire sampling happened only post peak T cell response.

As concerns this clone: Antigen specificity is unknown.

Libraries were prepared by immunoSEQ multiplex PCR; TCRdb keeps only in-frame clonotypes and omits some of them. The repertoire holds 90,000 to 150,000 clones, with roughly 90% as singletons. The CDR3 is made up of 15 amino acids. Per the germline V gene, CDR1 is SGHVS and CDR2 is FNYEAQ. The V and J ends lost 5 bases and 4 bases respectively, with 15 bases between them. The sample was peripheral blood, taken on day 0 of AZD1222 vaccination. The receptor's source is an adult in good health. The chain carries TRBV7-6 and TRBJ1-3; no reliable D call. CDR3 nucleotide sequence: TGTGCCAGCAGCCCTGACCCTGATGGGGGAAACACCATATATTTT. Amino acid sequence: CASSPDPDGGNTIYF.